These 11 T cell receptor beta chains came from one sample sequenced in a study of CD8 T cells in Susac syndrome. With random hexamers, roughly 0.45 to 1 ug RNA was reverse transcribed. TCRdb re-analysed the immunoSEQ multiplex PCR reads in MiXCR, keeping a single row per CDR3 protein. The table shows 210,000 or so distinct CDR3 sequences, with about 94% occurring only once. Sequenced: CD4+ T cells from PBMCs. These receptors came from a human donor with Susac syndrome.

This chain joins TRBV29-1 and TRBJ2-3; D not resolved. The CDR3 is 12 amino acids. Germline CDR1 SQVTM, CDR2 ANQGSEA. Trimming cost V 7 bases and J 2 bases, with 10 bases left between them. This CDR3 reads CSAAEFTDTQYF. In DNA, the CDR3 is TGCAGCGCAGCAGAGTTCACAGATACGCAGTATTTT.

This sequence joins TRBV20-1 and TRBJ1-2; D gene unclear. Trimming took off 4 bases at V and 2 bases at J, with 11 bases between the two ends. The germline V gene has CDR1 DFQATT and CDR2 SNEGSKA (reference sequence). The CDR3 sequence is 13 residues long. The chain's CDR3 is CSATTRANYGYTF. The CDR3 DNA follows: TGCAGTGCTACTACTCGGGCCAACTATGGCTACACCTTC.

The gene calls are TRBV20-1 and TRBJ1-2; 10 nucleotides match TRBD1. Germline V gene sequence: CDR1 DFQATT, CDR2 SNEGSKA (reference sequence). J gave up 3 bases and V 3 bases, and 4 bases lay outside the gene matches. The CDR3 sequence is 14 residues long. The CDR3 nucleotides are TGCAGTGCTAGGGGACAGGGGCCCGACTATGGCTACACCTTC. Translated, it gives CSARGQGPDYGYTF.

V is TRBV29-1 and J is TRBJ1-2; possibly TRBD1 for D (6 bases). The length of the CDR3 is 12 residues. Trimming took 5 bases from V and 8 from J, leaving 15 bases between them. Germline V gives CDR1 SQVTM, CDR2 ANQGSEA. The CDR3 bases are TGCAGCGTTTCAGGGGTCCGTTTCGGCTACACCTTC. Its translation is CSVSGVRFGYTF. Combining the CDR3 with reference TRBV29-1 and TRBJ1-2 gives the whole variable domain SAVISQKPSRDICQRGTSLTIQCQVDSQVTMMFWYRQQPGQSLTLIATANQGSEATYESGFVIDKFPISRPNLTFSTLTVSNMSPEDSSIYLCSVSGVRFGYTFGSGTRLTVV.

The rearrangement joins TRBV24-1 to TRBJ1-4, with unresolved D. Trimming took off 2 bases at V and 6 bases at J, with 6 bases between the two ends. CDR3 length equals 13 residues. Germline CDR1 and CDR2: KGHDR and SFDVKD. The CDR3 coding sequence is TGTGCCACCAGTGATTCGGATGATGAAAAACTGTTTTTT. It translates to CATSDSDDEKLFF.

This rearrangement joins TRBV19 to TRBJ1-2; D gene ambiguous. V dropped 5 bases and J dropped 0 bases, with 10 bases sitting between them. CDR1 is LNHDA and CDR2 is SQIVND in the germline V gene (reference sequence). The CDR3 extends over 14 amino acids. The DNA of the CDR3 is TGTGCCAGTAGTCGAGAAGGCGCTAACTATGGCTACACCTTC. Amino acid sequence: CASSREGANYGYTF.

The chain carries TRBV3-1 and TRBJ2-5, with a weak D call TRBD2 (5 bases). V shed 7 bases and J shed 5 bases, with 11 bases lying between them. Germline CDR1 and CDR2: LGHDT and YNNKEL (reference sequence). The CDR3 extends over 12 amino acids. The CDR3 spells CASTGPGETQYF. For the CDR3, the DNA is TGTGCCAGCACAGGCCCGGGGGAGACCCAGTACTTC.

This clonotype was picked up one time. The chain is built from TRBV6-5 and TRBJ2-6; D not resolved. The V end was cut by 10 bases, the J end by 2 bases, with 9 bases between. Germline assignment: CDR1 MNHEY and CDR2 SVGAGI. This CDR3 has 13 amino acids. The DNA for the CDR3 is TGTGCCACCCGAGGTACTGGGGCCAACGTCCTGACTTTC. Translated, it gives CATRGTGANVLTF.

The chain joins TRBV15 to TRBJ1-2, with D unclear. Germline V gene sequence: CDR1 LNHNV, CDR2 YYDKDF (reference sequence). V was shortened by 5 bases and J by 1 base, with 14 bases between the two germline ends. The CDR3 is 15 amino acids. In DNA, the CDR3 is TGTGCCACCAGCGCTACTTTGTCCATTAACTATGGCTACACCTTC. Amino acids: CATSATLSINYGYTF.

The rearrangement links TRBV6-5 to TRBJ2-7; D is ambiguous. Per the germline V gene, CDR1 is MNHEY and CDR2 is SVGAGI. This CDR3 comprises 12 residues. The V end lost 0 bases, the J end lost 5 bases, and 5 bases lay between the germline ends. The CDR3 DNA reads TGTGCCAGCAGTTACTCGAGGAACGAGCAGTACTTC. Its protein product is CASSYSRNEQYF.

The V and J genes are TRBV28 and TRBJ1-2, with 8 bases that match TRBD1. The V segment lost 5 bases and the J segment 2 bases; nucleotides outside the gene matches: 4. CDR3 length: 14 residues. Germline lookup yields CDR1 MDHEN and CDR2 SYDVKM. The CDR3 sequence: CASSGQGTNYGYTF. Here the CDR3 DNA reads TGTGCCAGCAGTGGACAGGGAACGAACTATGGCTACACCTTC.